The clone carrying this TCR beta chain appeared a few times. The antigen is undetermined. TCRdb reprocessed the RT-PCR reads with MiXCR, giving one entry per CDR3 protein. Among under 200,000 distinct CDR3 sequences listed, approximately 11% were seen once. This entry is derived from a study of response to subunit inactivated influenza vaccine. Study-wide findings and caveats: Each seasonal flu vaccination may recruit only limited new T cells, authors suggested.

The germline V gene encodes CDR1 SGHVS and CDR2 FQNEAQ. CDR3 length: 15 amino acids. V trimming: 1 base; J trimming: 10 bases; junction bases outside the gene matches: 8. Sequences were derived from non-naive T cells sorted from PBMCs, sampled 35 to 45 days after vaccination. This rearrangement joins TRBV7-8 to TRBJ2-1, with 9 bases lining up with TRBD2. The clonotype originates from a man aged 50 to 59 who received an inactivated influenza vaccine. CDR3 sequence reads: CASSLDAGGPQEQFF. Here the CDR3 DNA reads TGTGCCAGCAGCTTAGACGCGGGGGGGCCCCAGGAGCAGTTCTTC.